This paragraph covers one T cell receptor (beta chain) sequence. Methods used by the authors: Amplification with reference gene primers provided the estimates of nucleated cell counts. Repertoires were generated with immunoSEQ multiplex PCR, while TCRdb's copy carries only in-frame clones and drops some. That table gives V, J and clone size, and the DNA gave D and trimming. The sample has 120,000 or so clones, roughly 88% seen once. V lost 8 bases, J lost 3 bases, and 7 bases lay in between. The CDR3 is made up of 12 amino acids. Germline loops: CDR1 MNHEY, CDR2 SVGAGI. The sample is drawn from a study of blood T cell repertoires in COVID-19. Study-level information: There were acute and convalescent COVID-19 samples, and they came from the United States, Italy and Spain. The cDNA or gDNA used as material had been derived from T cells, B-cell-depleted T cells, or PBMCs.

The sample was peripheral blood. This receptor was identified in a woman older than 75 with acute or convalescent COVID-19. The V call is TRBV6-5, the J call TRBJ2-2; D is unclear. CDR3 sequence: CASLDYTGELFF. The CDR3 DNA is TGTGCCAGCCTAGATTACACCGGGGAGCTGTTTTTT.